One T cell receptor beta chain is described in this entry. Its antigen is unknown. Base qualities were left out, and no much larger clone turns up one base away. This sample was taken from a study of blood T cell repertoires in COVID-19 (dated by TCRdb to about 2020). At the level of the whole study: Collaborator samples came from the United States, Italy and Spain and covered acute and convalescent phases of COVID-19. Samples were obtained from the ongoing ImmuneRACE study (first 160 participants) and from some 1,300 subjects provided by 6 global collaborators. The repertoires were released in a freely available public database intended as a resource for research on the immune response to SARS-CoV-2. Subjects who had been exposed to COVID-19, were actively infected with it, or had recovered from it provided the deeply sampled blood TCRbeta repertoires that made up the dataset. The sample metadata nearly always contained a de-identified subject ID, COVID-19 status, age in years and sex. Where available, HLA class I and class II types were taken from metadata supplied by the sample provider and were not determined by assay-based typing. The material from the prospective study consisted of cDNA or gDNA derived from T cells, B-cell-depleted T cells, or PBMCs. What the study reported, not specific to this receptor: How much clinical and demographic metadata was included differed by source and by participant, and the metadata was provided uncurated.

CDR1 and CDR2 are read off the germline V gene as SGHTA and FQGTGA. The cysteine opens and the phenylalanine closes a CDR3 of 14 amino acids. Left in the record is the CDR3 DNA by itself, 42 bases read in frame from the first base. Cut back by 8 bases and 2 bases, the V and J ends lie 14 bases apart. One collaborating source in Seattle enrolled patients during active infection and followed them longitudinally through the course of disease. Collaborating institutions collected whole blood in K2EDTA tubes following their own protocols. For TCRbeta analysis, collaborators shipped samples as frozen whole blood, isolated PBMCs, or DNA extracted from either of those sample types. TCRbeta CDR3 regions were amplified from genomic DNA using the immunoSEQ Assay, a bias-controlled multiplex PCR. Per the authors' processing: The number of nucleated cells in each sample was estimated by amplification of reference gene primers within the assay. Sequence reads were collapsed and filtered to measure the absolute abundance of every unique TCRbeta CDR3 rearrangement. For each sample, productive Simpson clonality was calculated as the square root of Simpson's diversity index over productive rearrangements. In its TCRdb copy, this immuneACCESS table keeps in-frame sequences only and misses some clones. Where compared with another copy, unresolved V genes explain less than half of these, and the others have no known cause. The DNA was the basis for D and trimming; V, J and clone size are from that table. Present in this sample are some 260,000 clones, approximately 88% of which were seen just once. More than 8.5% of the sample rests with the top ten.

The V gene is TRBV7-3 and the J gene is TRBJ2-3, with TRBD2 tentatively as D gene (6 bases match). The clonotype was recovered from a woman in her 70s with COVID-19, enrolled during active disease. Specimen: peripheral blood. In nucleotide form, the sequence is TGTGCCAGCTCTATGGCGGGAAACACAGATACGCAGTATTTT. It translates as CASSMAGNTDTQYF.